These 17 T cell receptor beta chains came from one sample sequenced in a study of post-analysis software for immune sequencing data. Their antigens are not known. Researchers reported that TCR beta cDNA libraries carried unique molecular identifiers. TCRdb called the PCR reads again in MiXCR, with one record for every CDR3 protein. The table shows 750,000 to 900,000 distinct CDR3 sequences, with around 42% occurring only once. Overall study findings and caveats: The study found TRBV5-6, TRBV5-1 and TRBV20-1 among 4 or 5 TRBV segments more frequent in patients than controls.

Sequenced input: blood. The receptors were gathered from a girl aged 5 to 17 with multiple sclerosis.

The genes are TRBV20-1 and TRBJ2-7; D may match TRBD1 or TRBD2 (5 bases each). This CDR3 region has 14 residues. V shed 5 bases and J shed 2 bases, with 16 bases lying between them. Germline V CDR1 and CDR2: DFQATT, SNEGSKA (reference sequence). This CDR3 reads CSAPRRDPAYEQYF. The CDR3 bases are TGCAGTGCTCCACGACGGGACCCAGCCTACGAGCAGTACTTC.

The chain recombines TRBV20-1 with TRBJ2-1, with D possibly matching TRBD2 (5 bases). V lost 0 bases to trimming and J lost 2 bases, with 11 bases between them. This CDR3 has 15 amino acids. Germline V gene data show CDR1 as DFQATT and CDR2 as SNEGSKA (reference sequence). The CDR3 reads CSARDRRMTYNEQFF. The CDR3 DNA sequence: TGCAGTGCTAGAGACAGGAGGATGACCTACAATGAGCAGTTCTTC.

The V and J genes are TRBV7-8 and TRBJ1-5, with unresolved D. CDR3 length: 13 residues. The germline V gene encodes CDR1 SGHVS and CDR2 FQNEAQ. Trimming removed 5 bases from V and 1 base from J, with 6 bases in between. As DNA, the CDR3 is TGTGCCAGCAGCACCCAAAGCAATCAGCCCCAGCATTTT. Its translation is CASSTQSNQPQHF.

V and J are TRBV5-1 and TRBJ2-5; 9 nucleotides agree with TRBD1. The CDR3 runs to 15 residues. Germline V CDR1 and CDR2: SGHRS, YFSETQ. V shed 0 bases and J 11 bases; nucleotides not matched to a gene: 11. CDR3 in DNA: TGCGCCAGCAGCTTGGACGGGACAGGGTTTGATGAGCAGTACTTC. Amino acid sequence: CASSLDGTGFDEQYF.

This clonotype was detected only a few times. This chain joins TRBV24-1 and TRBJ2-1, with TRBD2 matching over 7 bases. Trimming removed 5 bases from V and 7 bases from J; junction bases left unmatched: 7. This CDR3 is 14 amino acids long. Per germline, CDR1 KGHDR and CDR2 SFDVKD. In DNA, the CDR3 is TGTGCCACCAGTGGGGCGGGACTAAGTAATGAGCAGTTCTTC. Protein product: CATSGAGLSNEQFF.

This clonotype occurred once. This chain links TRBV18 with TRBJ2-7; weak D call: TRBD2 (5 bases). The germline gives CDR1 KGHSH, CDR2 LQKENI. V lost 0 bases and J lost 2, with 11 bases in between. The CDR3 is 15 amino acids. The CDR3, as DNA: TGTGCCAGCTCACCACCCAGCGGAGGAGCCTACGAGCAGTACTTC. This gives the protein CASSPPSGGAYEQYF. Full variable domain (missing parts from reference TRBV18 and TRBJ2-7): NAGVMQNPRHLVRRRGQEARLRCSPMKGHSHVYWYRQLPEEGLKFMVYLQKENIIDESGMPKERFSAEFPKEGPSILRIQQVVRGDSAAYFCASSPPSGGAYEQYFGPGTRLTVT.

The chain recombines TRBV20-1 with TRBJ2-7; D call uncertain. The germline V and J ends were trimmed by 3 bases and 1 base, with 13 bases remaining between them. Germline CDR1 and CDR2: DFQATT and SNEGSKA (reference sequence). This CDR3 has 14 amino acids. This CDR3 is CSASQNTQSYEQYF. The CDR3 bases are TGCAGTGCTAGTCAAAACACGCAGTCCTACGAGCAGTACTTC.

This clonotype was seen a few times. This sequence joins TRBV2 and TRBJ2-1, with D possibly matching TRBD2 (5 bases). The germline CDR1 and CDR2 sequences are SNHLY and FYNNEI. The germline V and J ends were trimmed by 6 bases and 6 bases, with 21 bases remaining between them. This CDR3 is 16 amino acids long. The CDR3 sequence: CASRSGASRSGNEQFF. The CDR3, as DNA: TGTGCCAGCAGGAGTGGTGCTAGCCGTTCCGGCAATGAGCAGTTCTTC.

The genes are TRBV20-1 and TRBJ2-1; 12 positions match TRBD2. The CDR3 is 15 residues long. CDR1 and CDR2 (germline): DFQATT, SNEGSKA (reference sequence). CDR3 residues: CGTLAGGGVYNEQFF. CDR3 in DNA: TGCGGCACTCTAGCGGGAGGGGGAGTATACAATGAGCAGTTCTTC.

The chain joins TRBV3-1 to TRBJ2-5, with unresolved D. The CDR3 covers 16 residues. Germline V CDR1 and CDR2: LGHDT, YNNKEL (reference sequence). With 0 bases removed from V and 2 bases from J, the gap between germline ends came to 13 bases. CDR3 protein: CASSQEGRILQETQYF. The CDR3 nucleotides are TGTGCCAGCAGCCAAGAAGGCAGAATCCTTCAAGAGACCCAGTACTTC.

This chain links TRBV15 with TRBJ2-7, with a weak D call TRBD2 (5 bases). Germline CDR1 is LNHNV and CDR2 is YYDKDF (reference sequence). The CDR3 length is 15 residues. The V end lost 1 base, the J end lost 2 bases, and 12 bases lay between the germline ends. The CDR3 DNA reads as TGTGCCACCAGCAGAGGAGGAGCGGTACCCTACGAGCAGTACTTC. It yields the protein CATSRGGAVPYEQYF.

The CDR3 protein is CASGHQERPGGNEQFF. In nucleotides, the CDR3 is TGCGCCAGCGGCCACCAGGAGAGGCCCGGGGGCAATGAGCAGTTCTTC. The V and J genes are TRBV5-1 and TRBJ2-1; tentatively, D is TRBD2 (6 bases). This CDR3 is 16 amino acids long. Trimming pared 7 bases from V and 6 bases from J, leaving 23 bases between. CDR1 is SGHRS and CDR2 is YFSETQ in the germline V gene.

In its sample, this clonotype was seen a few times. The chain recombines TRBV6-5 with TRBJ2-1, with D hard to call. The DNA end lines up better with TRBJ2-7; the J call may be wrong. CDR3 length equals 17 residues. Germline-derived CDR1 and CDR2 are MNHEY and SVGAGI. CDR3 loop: CASSYSMGPFGYNEQYF. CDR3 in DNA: TGTGCCAGCAGTTACTCGATGGGCCCCTTTGGCTACAATGAGCAGTACTTC.

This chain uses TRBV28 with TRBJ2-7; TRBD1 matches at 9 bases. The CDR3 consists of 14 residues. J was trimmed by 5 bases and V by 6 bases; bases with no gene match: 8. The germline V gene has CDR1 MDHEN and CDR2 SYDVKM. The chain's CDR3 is CASRETGGIDEQYF. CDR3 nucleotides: TGTGCCAGCAGGGAAACAGGGGGCATCGACGAGCAGTACTTC.

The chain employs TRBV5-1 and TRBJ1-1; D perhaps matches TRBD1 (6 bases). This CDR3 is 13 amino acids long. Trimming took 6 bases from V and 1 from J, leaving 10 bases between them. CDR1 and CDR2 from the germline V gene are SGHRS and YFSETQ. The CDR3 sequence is CASTTGTNTEAFF. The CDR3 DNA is TGCGCCAGCACTACAGGGACGAACACTGAAGCTTTCTTT. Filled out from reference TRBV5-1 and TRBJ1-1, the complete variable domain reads KAGVTQTPRYLIKTRGQQVTLSCSPISGHRSVSWYQQTPGQGLQFLFEYFSETQRNKGNFPGRFSGRQFSNSRSEMNVSTLELGDSALYLCASTTGTNTEAFFGQGTRLTVV.

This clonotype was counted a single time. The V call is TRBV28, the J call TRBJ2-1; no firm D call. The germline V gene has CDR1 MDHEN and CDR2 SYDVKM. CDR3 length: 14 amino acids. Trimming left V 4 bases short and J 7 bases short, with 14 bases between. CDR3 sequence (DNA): TGTGCCAGCAGTTGGGCCTGGGGTACGAATGAGCAGTTCTTC. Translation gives CASSWAWGTNEQFF.

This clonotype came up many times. This CDR3 reads CASGIGVEQFF. For the CDR3, the DNA is TGTGCCAGCGGAATAGGGGTCGAGCAGTTCTTC. This chain connects TRBV12-3 or TRBV12-4 to TRBJ2-1; D may be TRBD1 (5 bases). The V and J ends lost 8 bases and 10 bases respectively, with 12 bases between them. This CDR3 is built from 11 residues.